This entry is about one T cell receptor (beta chain). This entry comes from a study of T cell responses to AZD1222 COVID-19 vaccine. The table came from immunoSEQ multiplex PCR; TCRdb's copy has only in-frame clones and leaves some out. The table lists approximately 100,000 clones, over 75% of them singletons. The germline CDR1 and CDR2 sequences are SGDLS and YYNGEE. V dropped 6 bases and J dropped 5 bases, with 12 bases sitting between them. The CDR3 runs 13 residues. The sequencing used peripheral blood, collected on day 0 of MenACWY control vaccination. This chain links TRBV9 with TRBJ2-1; either TRBD1 or TRBD2 may fit D (6 bases each). The TCR sequence derives from an adult in good health. The CDR3 protein is CASKGGVDNEQFF. CDR3 DNA: TGTGCCAGCAAGGGGGGCGTTGACAATGAGCAGTTCTTC.